This record covers a single TCR beta chain. Its cognate antigen is unknown. Compared with germline, one end of the junction differs, possibly owing to a read error. These data come from a study of cytomegalovirus exposure and HLA in healthy donors. Study-wide findings and caveats: A reported reduction in N-insertions relative to the 666-donor mean was seen in an Asian-associated ancestry cluster in a later analysis. Previously analyzed data showed that most TCR beta V segments were productive at a frequency of about 90% or about 30%.

The PCR made use of 60 Vbeta and 13 Jbeta primers. Sequencing was performed with immunoSEQ multiplex PCR; in TCRdb, only in-frame clones are kept and a portion is missing. The sample yields 65,000 to 95,000 clones, around 80% seen once. This CDR3 spans 14 amino acids. CDR1 and CDR2 from the germline V gene are GTSNPN and SVGIG (reference sequence). Material for sequencing was PBMCs. V gene TRBV30 combines with J gene TRBJ1-6; 8 bases match TRBD1. The TCR originated in a human donor in good health. CDR3 coding DNA: TGTGCCTGGAGTGTGGGCAGGGGGCGCCCACCCCTCAACTTT. Translating gives CAWSVGRGRPPLNF. Full variable domain (remainder filled in from reference TRBV30 and TRBJ1-6): SQTIHQWPATLVQPVGSPLSLECTVEGTSNPNLYWYRQAAGRGLQLLFYSVGIGQISSEVPQNLSASRPQDRQFILSSKKLLLSDSGFYLCAWSVGRGRPPLNFGNGTRLTVT.